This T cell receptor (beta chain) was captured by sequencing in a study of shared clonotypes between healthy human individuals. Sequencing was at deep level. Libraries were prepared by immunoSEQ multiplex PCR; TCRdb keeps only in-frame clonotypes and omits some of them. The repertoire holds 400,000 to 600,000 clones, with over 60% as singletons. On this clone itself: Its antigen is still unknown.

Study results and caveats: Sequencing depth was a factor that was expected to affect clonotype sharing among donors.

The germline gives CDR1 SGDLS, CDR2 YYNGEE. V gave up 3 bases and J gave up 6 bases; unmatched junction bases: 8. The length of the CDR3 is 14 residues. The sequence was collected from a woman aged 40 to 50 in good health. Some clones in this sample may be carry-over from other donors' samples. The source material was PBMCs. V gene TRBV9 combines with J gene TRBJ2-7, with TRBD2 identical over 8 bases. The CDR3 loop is CASSEGLGSIEQYF. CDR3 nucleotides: TGTGCCAGCAGCGAGGGACTAGGTTCTATCGAGCAGTACTTC.